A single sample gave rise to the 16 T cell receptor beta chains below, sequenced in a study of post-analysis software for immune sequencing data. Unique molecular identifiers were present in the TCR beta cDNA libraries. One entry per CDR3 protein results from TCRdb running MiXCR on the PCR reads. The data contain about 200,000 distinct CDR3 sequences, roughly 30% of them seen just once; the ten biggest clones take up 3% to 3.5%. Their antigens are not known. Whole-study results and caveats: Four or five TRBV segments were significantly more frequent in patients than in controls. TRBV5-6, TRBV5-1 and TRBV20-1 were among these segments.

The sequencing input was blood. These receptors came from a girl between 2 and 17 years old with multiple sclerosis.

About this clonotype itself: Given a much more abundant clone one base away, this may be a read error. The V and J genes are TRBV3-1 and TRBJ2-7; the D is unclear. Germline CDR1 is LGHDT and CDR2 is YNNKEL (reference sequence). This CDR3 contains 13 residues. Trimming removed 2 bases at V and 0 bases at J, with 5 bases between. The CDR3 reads CASSQSNSYEQYF. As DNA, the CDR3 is TGTGCCAGCAGCCAAAGCAACTCCTACGAGCAGTACTTC.

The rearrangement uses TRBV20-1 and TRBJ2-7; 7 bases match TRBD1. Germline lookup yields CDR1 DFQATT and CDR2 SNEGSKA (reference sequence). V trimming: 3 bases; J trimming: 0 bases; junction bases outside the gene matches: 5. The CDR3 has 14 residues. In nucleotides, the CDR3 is TGCAGTGCTAGGGGGACAGAAAGCTCCTACGAGCAGTACTTC. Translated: CSARGTESSYEQYF.

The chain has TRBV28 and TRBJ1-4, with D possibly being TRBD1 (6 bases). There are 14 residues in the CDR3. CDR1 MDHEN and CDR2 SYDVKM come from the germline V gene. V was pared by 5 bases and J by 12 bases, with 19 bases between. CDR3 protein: CASSPYRDLRELFF. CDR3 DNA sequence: TGTGCCAGCAGTCCGTACAGGGATTTACGAGAACTGTTTTTT.

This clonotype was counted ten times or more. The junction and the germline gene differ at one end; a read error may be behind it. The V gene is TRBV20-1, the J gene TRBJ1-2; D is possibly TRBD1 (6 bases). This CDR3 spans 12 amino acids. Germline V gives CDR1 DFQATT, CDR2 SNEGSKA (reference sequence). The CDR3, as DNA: TGCAGTGCTCAGGGACAAAACTTTGGCTACACCTTC. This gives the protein CSAQGQNFGYTF.

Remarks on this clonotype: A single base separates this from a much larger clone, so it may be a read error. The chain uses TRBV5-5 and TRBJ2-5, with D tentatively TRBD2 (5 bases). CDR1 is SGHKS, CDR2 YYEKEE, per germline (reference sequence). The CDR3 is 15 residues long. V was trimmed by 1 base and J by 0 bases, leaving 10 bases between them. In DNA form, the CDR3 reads TGTGCCAGCAGCTTGTTTAGCGCCGACCAAGAGACCCAGTACTTC. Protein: CASSLFSADQETQYF.

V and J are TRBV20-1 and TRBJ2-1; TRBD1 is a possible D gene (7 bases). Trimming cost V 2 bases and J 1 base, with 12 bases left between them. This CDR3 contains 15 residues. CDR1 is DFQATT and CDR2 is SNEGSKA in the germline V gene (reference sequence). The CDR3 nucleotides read TGCAGTGCTAGATCACAGGGGAGGTCCTACAATGAGCAGTTCTTC. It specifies CSARSQGRSYNEQFF.

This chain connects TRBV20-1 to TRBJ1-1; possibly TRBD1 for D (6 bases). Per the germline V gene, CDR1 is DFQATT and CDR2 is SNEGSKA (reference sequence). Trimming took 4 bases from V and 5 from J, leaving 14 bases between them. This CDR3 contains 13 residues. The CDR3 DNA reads TGCAGTGCTACCGGGGGCGTTTGGACTGAAGCTTTCTTT. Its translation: CSATGGVWTEAFF.

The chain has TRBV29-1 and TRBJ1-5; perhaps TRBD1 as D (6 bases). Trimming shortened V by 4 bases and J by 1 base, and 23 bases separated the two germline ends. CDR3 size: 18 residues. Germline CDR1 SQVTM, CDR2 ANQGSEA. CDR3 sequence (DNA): TGCAGCGTTGGTCTACAAAGGACAGCGACGAGGAGCAATCAGCCCCAGCATTTT. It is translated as CSVGLQRTATRSNQPQHF.

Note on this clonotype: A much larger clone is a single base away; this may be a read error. The CDR3 DNA reads TGTGCCAGCAGTGTTACCTCTGCAGGGGAGACCCAGTACTTC. Protein sequence: CASSVTSAGETQYF. The gene calls are TRBV25-1 and TRBJ2-5; a weak D match, TRBD1 (5 bases). This CDR3 has 14 residues. V was pared by 4 bases and J by 5 bases, with 14 bases between. CDR1 is MGHDK, CDR2 SYGVNS, per germline.

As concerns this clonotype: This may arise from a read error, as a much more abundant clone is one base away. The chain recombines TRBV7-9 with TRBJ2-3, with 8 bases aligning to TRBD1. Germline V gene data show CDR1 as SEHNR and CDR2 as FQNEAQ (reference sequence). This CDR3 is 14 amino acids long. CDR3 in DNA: TGTGCCAGCAGCACCGGACAGGGCCCAGATGCGCAGTATTTT. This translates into CASSTGQGPDAQYF.

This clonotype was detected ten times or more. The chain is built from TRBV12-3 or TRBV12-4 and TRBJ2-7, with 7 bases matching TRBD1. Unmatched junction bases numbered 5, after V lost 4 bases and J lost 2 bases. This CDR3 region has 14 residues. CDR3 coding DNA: TGTGCCAGCAGTTCTAACAGGGGCCCCTACGAGCAGTACTTC. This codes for CASSSNRGPYEQYF.

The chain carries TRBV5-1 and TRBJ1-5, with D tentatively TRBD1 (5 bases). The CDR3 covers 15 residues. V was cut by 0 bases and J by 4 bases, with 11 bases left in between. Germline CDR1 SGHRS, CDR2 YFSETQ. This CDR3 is CASSLGDSSNQPQHF. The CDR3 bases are TGCGCCAGCAGCTTGGGAGACAGTTCTAATCAGCCCCAGCATTTT.

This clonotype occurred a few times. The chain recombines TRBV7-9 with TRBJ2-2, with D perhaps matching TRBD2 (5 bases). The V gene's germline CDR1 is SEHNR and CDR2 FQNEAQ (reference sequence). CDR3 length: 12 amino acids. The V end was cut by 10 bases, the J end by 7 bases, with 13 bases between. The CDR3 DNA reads TGTGCCATTACGACCGGGAACGGGGAGCTGTTTTTT. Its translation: CAITTGNGELFF.

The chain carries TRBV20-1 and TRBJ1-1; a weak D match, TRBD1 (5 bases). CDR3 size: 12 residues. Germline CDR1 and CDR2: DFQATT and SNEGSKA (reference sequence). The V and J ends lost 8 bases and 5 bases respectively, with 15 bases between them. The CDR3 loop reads CSSTGPGTEAFF. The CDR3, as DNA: TGCAGTTCGACGGGACCAGGGACTGAAGCTTTCTTT.

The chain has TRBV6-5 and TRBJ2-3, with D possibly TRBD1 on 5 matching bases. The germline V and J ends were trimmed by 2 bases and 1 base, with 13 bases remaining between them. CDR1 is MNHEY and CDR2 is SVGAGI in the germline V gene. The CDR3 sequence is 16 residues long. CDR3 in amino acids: CASSYAGPRGTDTQYF. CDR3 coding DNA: TGTGCCAGCAGTTACGCAGGGCCCCGGGGCACAGATACGCAGTATTTT.

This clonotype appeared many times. The CDR3 here is CASSPRQGAYNEQFF. The CDR3 bases are TGTGCCAGCAGTCCCCGACAGGGGGCTTACAATGAGCAGTTCTTC. V and J are TRBV6-5 and TRBJ2-1; 10 bases are shared with TRBD1. The CDR3 contains 15 residues. Per the germline V gene, CDR1 is MNHEY and CDR2 is SVGAGI. V lost 5 bases to trimming and J lost 4 bases; unmatched junction nucleotides: 5.